These 13 T cell receptor beta chains came from one sample sequenced in a study of spatial heterogeneity in lung cancer. Stated time point: sample taken at primary tumor resection. Sequencing covered unsorted whole RNA taken from tumor, nontumor lung or frozen PBMC. TCRdb recomputed calls from the 5' RACE reads with MiXCR, one row per CDR3 protein. Among around 75,000 distinct CDR3 sequences listed, 10% to 15% were seen once. The specimen was PBMCs, collected at surgery. Receptors were obtained from a male donor with early-stage non-small cell lung cancer.

The chain couples TRBV27 to TRBJ2-4; a weak D match, TRBD1 (6 bases). Trimming took off 7 bases at V and 2 bases at J, with 12 bases between the two ends. The CDR3 runs 14 residues. Germline lookup yields CDR1 MNHEY and CDR2 SMNVEV (reference sequence). The CDR3 DNA reads TGTGCCAGCACCACGAGGGGGTCCAAAAACATTCAGTACTTC. Translation: CASTTRGSKNIQYF.

There are a few counts of this clonotype. V and J are TRBV5-5 and TRBJ2-7; no firm D call. The CDR3 spans 14 residues. V was clipped by 0 bases and J by 2 bases, with 9 bases between them. Germline V gene sequence: CDR1 SGHKS, CDR2 YYEKEE (reference sequence). Written as DNA, the CDR3 is TGTGCCAGCAGCTTGGGCGGCACTACCTACGAGCAGTACTTC. This translates into CASSLGGTTYEQYF.

This clonotype was counted between two and nine times. V gene TRBV7-9 combines with J gene TRBJ1-2, with D possibly TRBD1 on 6 matching bases. Germline V gene sequence: CDR1 SEHNR, CDR2 FQNEAQ (reference sequence). Trimming cost V 8 bases and J 4 bases, with 14 bases left between them. This CDR3 contains 13 residues. Here the CDR3 reads CASAGGRSYGYTF. CDR3 bases: TGTGCCAGCGCCGGGGGCCGATCCTATGGCTACACCTTC.

The chain recombines TRBV4-3 with TRBJ2-4, with a weak D call TRBD2 (6 bases). Trimming stripped 1 base from V and 8 bases from J, with 18 bases between. This CDR3 spans 16 amino acids. CDR1 and CDR2 from the germline V gene are LGHNA and YSLEER. This CDR3 reads CASSQVPPPPGDIQYF. CDR3 DNA: TGCGCCAGCAGCCAAGTCCCACCACCTCCGGGGGACATTCAGTACTTC.

The chain couples TRBV5-6 to TRBJ1-1; 8 bases agree with TRBD1. The V gene end was trimmed by 4 bases and the J gene end by 5 bases; junction bases not matched to a gene: 13. CDR3 length equals 16 residues. CDR1 is SGHDT and CDR2 is YYEEEE in the germline V gene. The CDR3 sequence is CASSVGPGGQKTEAFF. As DNA, the CDR3 is TGTGCCAGCAGCGTAGGCCCAGGGGGCCAGAAGACTGAAGCTTTCTTT.

V and J are TRBV24-1 and TRBJ2-5; a weak D match, TRBD2 (6 bases). Per the germline V gene, CDR1 is KGHDR and CDR2 is SFDVKD. Trimming removed 4 bases from V and 6 bases from J, with 11 bases in between. The CDR3 spans 13 residues. In nucleotides, the CDR3 is TGTGCCACCAGTGACGGGAGTCTGAAGACCCAGTACTTC. Its protein product is CATSDGSLKTQYF.

Only a few counts were recorded for this clonotype. The V and J genes are TRBV12-3 or TRBV12-4 and TRBJ1-1; D might be TRBD1 (6 bases). The CDR3 length is 12 residues. V lost 3 bases and J lost 5, with 7 bases in between. CDR3 protein: CASSFQGTEAFF. The CDR3 bases are TGTGCCAGCAGTTTTCAGGGGACTGAAGCTTTCTTT.

This clonotype was seen many times. The J gene is TRBJ2-1, the V gene TRBV12-3 or TRBV12-4; D not certain. V was clipped by 6 bases and J by 4 bases, with 10 bases between them. The CDR3 runs to 13 residues. The CDR3 region is CASSLTGYNEQFF. For the CDR3, the DNA is TGTGCCAGCAGCTTGACTGGATACAATGAGCAGTTCTTC.

The sample holds many counts of this clonotype. The chain combines TRBV4-3 with TRBJ1-2, with D unresolved. Trimming removed 0 bases from V and 3 bases from J, with 14 bases in between. The CDR3 loop spans 16 amino acids. From germline, CDR1 is LGHNA and CDR2 YSLEER. The CDR3 loop is CASSQESADYYYGYTF. In DNA form, the CDR3 reads TGCGCCAGCAGCCAAGAATCGGCAGACTACTACTATGGCTACACCTTC.

CDR3 sequence: CASSIGSGGSPLHF. In DNA, the CDR3 is TGTGCCAGTAGTATAGGGTCCGGCGGGTCACCCCTCCACTTT. This chain uses TRBV19 with TRBJ1-6; D remains unclear. Germline V lookup: CDR1 LNHDA, CDR2 SQIVND (reference sequence). Trimming pared 1 base from V and 10 bases from J, leaving 11 bases between. This CDR3 has 14 residues.

There are a few counts of this clonotype. CDR3: CASTYPPGPSTDTQYF. The CDR3 bases are TGTGCCAGCACCTACCCACCGGGCCCTAGCACAGATACGCAGTATTTT. The J gene is TRBJ2-3, the V gene TRBV7-8; D is unresolved. The CDR3 length is 16 residues. V was clipped by 7 bases and J by 0 bases, with 17 bases between them. CDR1 and CDR2 (germline): SGHVS, FQNEAQ.

This clonotype was seen more than once but under ten times. V and J are TRBV7-2 and TRBJ1-1; TRBD1 agrees at 9 bases. The V segment lost 5 bases and the J segment 6 bases; nucleotides outside the gene matches: 4. The CDR3 contains 13 residues. The V gene's germline CDR1 is SGHTA and CDR2 FQGNSA. CDR3 loop: CASSQDRGAEAFF. The CDR3 nucleotides read TGTGCCAGCAGCCAGGACAGGGGAGCTGAAGCTTTCTTT.

The gene calls are TRBV28 and TRBJ1-1; a weak D match, TRBD1 (5 bases). The germline CDR1 and CDR2 sequences are MDHEN and SYDVKM. V dropped 5 bases and J dropped 3 bases, with 16 bases sitting between them. CDR3 size: 15 residues. CDR3: CASSLHRGVDTEAFF. CDR3 DNA sequence: TGTGCCAGCAGTCTCCATCGGGGGGTGGACACTGAAGCTTTCTTT.